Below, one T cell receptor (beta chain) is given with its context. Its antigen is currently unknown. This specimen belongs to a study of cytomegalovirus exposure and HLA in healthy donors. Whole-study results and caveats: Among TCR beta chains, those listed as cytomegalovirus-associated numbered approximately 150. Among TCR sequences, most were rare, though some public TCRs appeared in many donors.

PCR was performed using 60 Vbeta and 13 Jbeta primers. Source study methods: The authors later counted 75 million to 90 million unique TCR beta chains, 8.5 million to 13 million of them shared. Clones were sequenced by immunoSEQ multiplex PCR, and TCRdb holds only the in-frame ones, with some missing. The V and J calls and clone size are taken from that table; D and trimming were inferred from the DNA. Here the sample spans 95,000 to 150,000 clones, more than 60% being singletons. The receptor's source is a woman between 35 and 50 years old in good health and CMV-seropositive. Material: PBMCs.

Written as DNA, the CDR3 is TGTGCCGGCACCCCGACTAGCGGGATCTCCTACGAGCAGTACTTC. Its protein is CAGTPTSGISYEQYF. The V call is TRBV6-1, the J call TRBJ2-7, with 11 bases that match TRBD2. The V and J ends lost 11 bases and 0 bases, in that order; junction bases with no gene match: 9. Germline assignment: CDR1 MNHNS and CDR2 SASEGT. The CDR3 runs to 15 residues.